This entry describes one TCR beta chain. This sample is drawn from a study of blood T cell repertoires in COVID-19. Study context: Samples came from the United States, Italy and Spain, spanning acute and convalescent COVID-19. In each case, the material was cDNA or gDNA derived from T cells, B-cell-depleted T cells, or PBMCs.

Original processing notes: Amplifying reference gene primers gave estimates of nucleated cell counts. TCRdb keeps only in-frame clones here, not all; method: immunoSEQ multiplex PCR. V, J and clone size derive from that table, while D and trimming were established from the DNA sequence. This table holds under 250,000 clones, about four fifths found once. The source material was peripheral blood. The clonotype comes from a woman in her 70s with acute or convalescent COVID-19.

In DNA form, the CDR3 reads TGTGCCAGCAGCCGCATGCAGGGCGGAGAGACCCAGTACTTC. It specifies CASSRMQGGETQYF. The V and J genes are TRBV11-2 and TRBJ2-5; a weak D match, TRBD1 (5 bases). The CDR3 sequence is 14 residues long. Germline-derived CDR1 and CDR2 are SGHAT and FQNNGV. V was cut by 5 bases and J by 4 bases, with 14 bases left in between.